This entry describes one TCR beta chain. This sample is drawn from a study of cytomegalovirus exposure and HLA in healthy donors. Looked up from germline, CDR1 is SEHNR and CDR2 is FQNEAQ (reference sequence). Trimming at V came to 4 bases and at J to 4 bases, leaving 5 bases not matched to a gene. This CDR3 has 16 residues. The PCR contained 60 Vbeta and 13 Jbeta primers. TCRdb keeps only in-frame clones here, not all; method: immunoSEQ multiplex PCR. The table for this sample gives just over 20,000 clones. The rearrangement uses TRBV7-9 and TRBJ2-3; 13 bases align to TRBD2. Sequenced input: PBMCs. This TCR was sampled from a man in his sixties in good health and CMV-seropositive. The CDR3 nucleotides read TGTGCCAGCAGCTCCGGACTAGCGGGAGCGGCAGATACGCAGTATTTT. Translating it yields CASSSGLAGAADTQYF.